The next 4 T cell receptor beta chains were all read from a single sample in a study of T cells in Graves' hyperthyroidism and ophthalmopathy. Amplified TCR beta CDR3 regions derived from RNA transcripts. The HTBI primer set drove a first-round RT-PCR of the TCR CDR3. TCRdb re-called the multiplex PCR reads through MiXCR, storing one row per CDR3 protein. The repertoire consists of around 490,000 distinct CDR3 sequences, with 15% to 20% occurring once and the leading ten covering 40% to 50%. Sequenced sample: blood. All receptors derive from a middle-aged man with Graves' ophthalmopathy.

The rearrangement uses TRBV2 and TRBJ2-2; 7 bases fit TRBD1. J was trimmed by 5 bases and V by 3 bases; bases with no gene match: 6. Germline assignment: CDR1 SNHLY and CDR2 FYNNEI. The CDR3 runs to 15 residues. CDR3 in DNA: TGTGCCAGCAGTGAGGAGTCAGGGGGTACCGGGGAGCTGTTTTTT. This gives the protein CASSEESGGTGELFF.

This clonotype was detected ten times or more. The CDR3 nucleotides are TGCAGTGCTCGCCTTTGGGAGGGCGAAAACATTCAGTACTTC. Residues: CSARLWEGENIQYF. V gene TRBV20-1 combines with J gene TRBJ2-4, with 7 bases aligning to TRBD2. Trimming at V came to 5 bases and at J to 5 bases, leaving 9 bases not matched to a gene. The CDR3 contains 14 residues. Germline V CDR1 and CDR2: DFQATT, SNEGSKA (reference sequence).

This clonotype was recorded at least ten times. The CDR3 protein is CASAAANYGYTF. In nucleotides, the CDR3 is TGTGCCAGCGCGGCAGCTAACTATGGCTACACCTTC. V usage is TRBV12-3 or TRBV12-4 and J usage is TRBJ1-2; D is unclear. V was trimmed by 8 bases and J by 0 bases, leaving 7 bases between them. This CDR3 is built from 12 residues.

The genes are TRBV7-3 and TRBJ2-2, with D possibly matching TRBD1 (7 bases). The V and J ends lost 5 bases and 4 bases respectively, with 14 bases between them. CDR3 size: 15 residues. The germline gives CDR1 SGHTA, CDR2 FQGTGA. The CDR3 sequence: CASSRTGEATGELFF. CDR3 DNA: TGTGCCAGCAGCCGAACAGGGGAGGCCACCGGGGAGCTGTTTTTT.